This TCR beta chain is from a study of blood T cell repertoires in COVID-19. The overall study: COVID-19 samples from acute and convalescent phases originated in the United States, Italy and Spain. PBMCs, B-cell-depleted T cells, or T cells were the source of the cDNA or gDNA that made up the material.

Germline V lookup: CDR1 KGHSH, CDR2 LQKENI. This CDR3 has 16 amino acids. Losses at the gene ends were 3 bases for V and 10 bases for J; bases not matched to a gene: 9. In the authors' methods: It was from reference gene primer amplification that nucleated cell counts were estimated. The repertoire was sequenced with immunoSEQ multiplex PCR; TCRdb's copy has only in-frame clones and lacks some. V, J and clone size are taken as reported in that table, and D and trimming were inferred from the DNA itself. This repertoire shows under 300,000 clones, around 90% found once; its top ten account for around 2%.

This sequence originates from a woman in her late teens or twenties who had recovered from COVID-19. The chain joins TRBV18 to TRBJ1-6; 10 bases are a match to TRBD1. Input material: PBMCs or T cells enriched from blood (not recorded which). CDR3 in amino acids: CASSPPSGQGKSPLHF. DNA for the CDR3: TGTGCCAGCTCACCCCCGTCGGGACAGGGGAAATCACCCCTCCACTTT.